Shown below are 17 T cell receptor beta chains from a single sample sequenced in a study of identical twins. TCRdb analysed the 5' RACE reads with MiXCR anew, one entry per CDR3 protein. The table has under 300,000 distinct CDR3 sequences, about 14% seen once; the top ten hold 8.8%. Source material: memory (CD45RO+) T cells sorted from blood. The source of these receptors is a woman between 18 and 29 years old in good health.

V is TRBV5-1 and J is TRBJ1-1; no clear D. Germline V gene data show CDR1 as SGHRS and CDR2 as YFSETQ. Trimming cost V 4 bases and J 6 bases, with 13 bases left between them. The CDR3 is made up of 13 amino acids. CDR3 bases: TGCGCCAGCAGCGGTGGGGAGGAGGCTGAAGCTTTCTTT. As protein: CASSGGEEAEAFF.

This clonotype has only one observation. The CDR3 loop is CASSLTRQNTEAFF. DNA of the CDR3: TGTGCCAGCAGCTTAACGAGACAGAACACTGAAGCTTTCTTT. The chain recombines TRBV7-2 with TRBJ1-1; D gene uncertain. The CDR3 is 14 residues long. V was clipped by 2 bases and J by 1 base, with 8 bases between them. CDR1 is SGHTA, CDR2 FQGNSA, per germline.

The CDR3 loop reads CASSRGLVGDTQYF. Here the CDR3 DNA reads TGTGCCAGCAGCCGGGGGCTAGTGGGGGATACGCAGTATTTT. The V and J genes are TRBV3-1 and TRBJ2-3, with D possibly TRBD1 on 6 matching bases. Germline assignment: CDR1 LGHDT and CDR2 YNNKEL (reference sequence). Trimming removed 4 bases at V and 6 bases at J, with 14 bases between. The CDR3 is 14 amino acids.

J is TRBJ2-3 and V is TRBV2, with D perhaps assigned TRBD1 or TRBD2 (5 bases each). V shed 8 bases and J shed 7 bases, with 13 bases lying between them. Per the germline V gene, CDR1 is SNHLY and CDR2 is FYNNEI. The CDR3 sequence is 12 residues long. In nucleotides, the CDR3 is TGTGCCAGCGCACCAGAGGGGAATACGCAGTATTTT. Residues: CASAPEGNTQYF.

This clonotype was observed a few times. CDR3 in DNA: TGTGCCAGCAGCCGCGGAGGAGCGGGGGGGCAAAACACCGGGGAGCTGTTTTTT. This codes for CASSRGGAGGQNTGELFF. The gene calls are TRBV11-2 and TRBJ2-2; TRBD2 matches at 10 bases. V lost 5 bases and J lost 2; bases outside the gene matches: 11. The CDR3 loop spans 18 amino acids. Germline V gives CDR1 SGHAT, CDR2 FQNNGV.

This clonotype was detected only once. This chain joins TRBV2 and TRBJ2-3; D possibly corresponds to TRBD2 (5 bases). The V gene lost 6 bases and the J gene lost 4 bases, with 11 bases spanning the gap. Germline V lookup: CDR1 SNHLY, CDR2 FYNNEI. This CDR3 has 13 residues. CDR3 coding DNA: TGTGCCAGCAGGGGAGAGATGGCAGATACGCAGTATTTT. This encodes CASRGEMADTQYF. The full variable domain, its missing parts supplied by reference TRBV2 and TRBJ2-3, is EPEVTQTPSHQVTQMGQEVILRCVPISNHLYFYWYRQILGQKVEFLVSFYNNEISEKSEIFDDQFSVERPDGSNFTLKIRSTKLEDSAMYFCASRGEMADTQYFGPGTRLTVL.

A few counts support this clonotype. The chain uses TRBV20-1 and TRBJ2-7; no reliable D call. CDR3 length equals 12 residues. V dropped 4 bases and J dropped 2 bases, with 9 bases sitting between them. The germline V gene encodes CDR1 DFQATT and CDR2 SNEGSKA (reference sequence). This CDR3 reads CSANTDTYEQYF. CDR3 nucleotide sequence: TGCAGTGCTAATACGGATACCTACGAGCAGTACTTC.

This clonotype showed up many times. This chain connects TRBV30 to TRBJ2-7; 7 bases line up with TRBD2. V shed 8 bases and J 6 bases; nucleotides not matched to a gene: 7. This CDR3 region has 11 residues. Germline V gene lookup returns CDR1 GTSNPN and CDR2 SVGIG (reference sequence). CDR3 in amino acids: CARGWGGEQYF. DNA for the CDR3: TGTGCCCGAGGATGGGGGGGCGAGCAGTACTTC.

The sample holds a few counts of this clonotype. The rearrangement uses TRBV20-1 and TRBJ1-1, with 8 nucleotides matching TRBD1. J was trimmed by 4 bases and V by 3 bases; bases with no gene match: 4. The CDR3 runs 13 residues. CDR1 DFQATT and CDR2 SNEGSKA come from the germline V gene (reference sequence). The CDR3 spells CSASSQGGTEAFF. The CDR3 region has the DNA TGCAGTGCTAGCTCACAGGGGGGCACTGAAGCTTTCTTT.

This clonotype was detected a few times. This chain links TRBV27 with TRBJ2-1; 7 positions agree with TRBD1. The CDR3 contains 14 residues. Trimming removed 1 base from V and 5 bases from J; junction bases left unmatched: 2. The germline gives CDR1 MNHEY, CDR2 SMNVEV (reference sequence). In DNA form, the CDR3 reads TGTGCCAGCAGTTTATTACAGGGGAACAATGAGCAGTTCTTC. Translation: CASSLLQGNNEQFF.

The rearrangement links TRBV12-3 or TRBV12-4 to TRBJ2-1; 8 positions match TRBD2. The junction had 10 bases not matched to a gene; V was cut back by 6 bases and J by 6 bases. The CDR3 is made up of 15 amino acids. The CDR3: CASSPRGGLPNEQFF. In nucleotides, the CDR3 is TGTGCCAGCAGCCCACGGGGGGGCCTCCCCAATGAGCAGTTCTTC.

V usage is TRBV4-2 and J usage is TRBJ1-1, with D hard to call. Germline V lookup: CDR1 LGHNA, CDR2 YNFKEQ. The length of the CDR3 is 14 residues. With 1 base removed from V and 9 bases from J, the gap between germline ends came to 15 bases. This CDR3 reads CASSQAAAERKAFF. CDR3 bases: TGTGCCAGCAGCCAAGCGGCCGCCGAAAGAAAAGCTTTCTTT.

As DNA, the CDR3 is TGCAGCGTTGATAGCAGTGGCTACACCTTC. Translation: CSVDSSGYTF. The chain uses TRBV29-1 and TRBJ1-2, with D hard to call. This CDR3 has 10 amino acids. Germline CDR1 and CDR2: SQVTM and ANQGSEA. The ends were cut back, 3 bases at V and 7 bases at J, with 6 bases in the middle. The full variable domain, rest sourced from reference TRBV29-1 and TRBJ1-2, is SAVISQKPSRDICQRGTSLTIQCQVDSQVTMMFWYRQQPGQSLTLIATANQGSEATYESGFVIDKFPISRPNLTFSTLTVSNMSPEDSSIYLCSVDSSGYTFGSGTRLTVV.

The sample holds a few counts of this clonotype. The chain combines TRBV7-6 with TRBJ2-1, with TRBD2 matching 7 bases. The CDR3 has 16 residues. V gave up 5 bases and J gave up 4 bases; unmatched junction bases: 11. From germline, CDR1 is SGHVS and CDR2 FNYEAQ. The CDR3 DNA is TGTGCCAGCAGCACCGGGACTACAGTTTTATACAATGAGCAGTTCTTC. This sequence encodes CASSTGTTVLYNEQFF.

CDR3 region: CASSHTGPGYTF. The CDR3 nucleotides are TGTGCCAGCAGCCATACAGGGCCTGGCTACACCTTC. This sequence joins TRBV3-1 and TRBJ1-2, with D perhaps TRBD1 (6 bases). Looked up from germline, CDR1 is LGHDT and CDR2 is YNNKEL (reference sequence). There are 12 residues in the CDR3. The germline V and J ends were trimmed by 3 bases and 7 bases, with 9 bases remaining between them.

This clonotype was detected only a few times. The rearrangement joins TRBV6-5 to TRBJ1-1; a possible D gene is TRBD1 (6 bases). Germline V lookup: CDR1 MNHEY, CDR2 SVGAGI. This CDR3 is 16 amino acids long. Deletions cut 2 bases from V and 11 bases from J, with 24 bases between. The CDR3 DNA is TGTGCCAGCAGTTACGTCCGGACAGCCCGGGTCGCTAGGGCTTTCTTT. This translates into CASSYVRTARVARAFF.

This clonotype has only a few counts. This chain joins TRBV20-1 and TRBJ2-3, with TRBD2 matching 9 bases. The germline CDR1 and CDR2 sequences are DFQATT and SNEGSKA (reference sequence). The junction had 8 bases not matched to a gene; V was cut back by 4 bases and J by 0 bases. The CDR3 has 16 residues. The CDR3 DNA is TGCAGTGCTACCGAACGACTAGCGGTTAGCACAGATACGCAGTATTTT. This codes for CSATERLAVSTDTQYF.